A single sample gave rise to the 9 T cell receptor beta chains below, sequenced in a study of beta chain features in type 1 diabetes. The entirety of the isolated RNA underwent reverse transcription, so expressed TCRB transcripts were sequenced. TCRdb's copy holds only in-frame clones and misses some; the assay was immunoSEQ multiplex PCR. The profile shows 350,000 or so clones, around 19% of them singletons. The sequenced sample consisted of naive CD4+ T cells from blood. These receptors were taken from a woman aged 18-29 years in good health.

This sequence joins TRBV4-3 and TRBJ1-2; 8 bases are shared with TRBD1. The V gene's germline CDR1 is LGHNA and CDR2 YSLEER. The CDR3 is 15 amino acids. V shed 3 bases, J shed 3 bases, and the junction held 6 bases outside the gene matches. CDR3 nucleotide sequence: TGCGCCAGCAGCCACGACAGGGGTAGTTACTATGGCTACACCTTC. Protein: CASSHDRGSYYGYTF.

This chain joins TRBV19 and TRBJ2-5; no reliable D call. This CDR3 has 15 residues. Trimming shortened V by 0 bases and J by 5 bases, and 13 bases separated the two germline ends. CDR1 is LNHDA and CDR2 is SQIVND in the germline V gene (reference sequence). DNA for the CDR3: TGTGCCAGTAGTATAGATAATAGGAGTTGGGAGACCCAGTACTTC. It specifies CASSIDNRSWETQYF.

In DNA form, the CDR3 reads TGTGCCTGGCAAGGCAGGTATGGCTACACCTTC. This translates into CAWQGRYGYTF. The rearrangement links TRBV30 to TRBJ1-2; D unclear. The CDR3 extends over 11 amino acids. Germline-derived CDR1 and CDR2 are GTSNPN and SVGIG (reference sequence). Between the trimmed V and J ends, which lost 5 bases and 5 bases, there was a span of 9 bases.

This clone showed up just a few times. The rearrangement joins TRBV4-3 to TRBJ2-7; D is undetermined. Trimming took off 0 bases at V and 2 bases at J, with 14 bases between the two ends. The CDR3 extends over 16 amino acids. The V gene's germline CDR1 is LGHNA and CDR2 YSLEER. CDR3 coding DNA: TGCGCCAGCAGCCAAGATCGGAGAGTAGCCACCTACGAGCAGTACTTC. Translating it yields CASSQDRRVATYEQYF.

The V gene is TRBV28, the J gene TRBJ2-3; 12 positions match TRBD2. The trim removed 5 bases at V and 6 bases at J, leaving 9 bases unmatched. The CDR3 runs 16 residues. Germline V CDR1 and CDR2: MDHEN, SYDVKM. This CDR3 reads CASSPPLAGGRDTQYF. For the CDR3, the DNA is TGTGCCAGCAGTCCGCCTCTAGCGGGAGGGCGGGATACGCAGTATTTT.

The chain has TRBV19 and TRBJ1-1; no clear D. Germline CDR1 LNHDA, CDR2 SQIVND (reference sequence). The CDR3 extends over 16 amino acids. The V end was cut by 4 bases, the J end by 3 bases, with 18 bases between. The CDR3 is CASSTARPSKDTEAFF. The CDR3 region has the DNA TGTGCCAGTAGTACAGCTCGACCTAGTAAGGACACTGAAGCTTTCTTT.

This clone has only a few counts. The chain joins TRBV10-3 to TRBJ2-5, with D possibly being TRBD2 (6 bases). V shed 2 bases and J shed 3 bases, with 7 bases lying between them. CDR1 and CDR2 from the germline V gene are ENHRY and SYGVKD. The CDR3 runs to 13 residues. The CDR3 region has the DNA TGTGCCATCAGTGAGGGGGGGAAAGAGACCCAGTACTTC. It codes for CAISEGGKETQYF.

This clone has a handful of counts. The genes are TRBV5-1 and TRBJ1-1; D perhaps matches TRBD1 (5 bases). The germline V gene encodes CDR1 SGHRS and CDR2 YFSETQ. The CDR3 length is 16 residues. V lost 4 bases and J lost 1, with 17 bases in between. The CDR3 sequence: CASSPGGGIENTEAFF. The CDR3 bases are TGCGCCAGCAGCCCCGGGGGGGGGATTGAGAACACTGAAGCTTTCTTT.

The genes are TRBV4-1 and TRBJ2-1; possibly TRBD2 for D (6 bases). CDR3 size: 15 residues. V gave up 3 bases and J gave up 0 bases, with 9 bases separating them. The germline V gene has CDR1 MGHRA and CDR2 YSYEKL. The CDR3 bases are TGCGCCAGCAGCCAGGGACTCCCCTCCTACAATGAGCAGTTCTTC. As protein: CASSQGLPSYNEQFF.